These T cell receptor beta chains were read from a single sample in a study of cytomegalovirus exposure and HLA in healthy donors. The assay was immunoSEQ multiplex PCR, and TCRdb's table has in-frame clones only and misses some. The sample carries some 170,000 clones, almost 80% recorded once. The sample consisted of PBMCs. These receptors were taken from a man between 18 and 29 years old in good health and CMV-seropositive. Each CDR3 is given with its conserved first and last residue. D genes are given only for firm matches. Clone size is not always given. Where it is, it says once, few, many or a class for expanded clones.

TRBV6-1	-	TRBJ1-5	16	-	TGTGCCAGCGGTGCAGTCGGGGGGGCGAGCAATCAGCCCCAGCATTTT	CASGAVGGASNQPQHF
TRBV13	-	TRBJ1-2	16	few	TGTGCCAGCAGCGAGATCGTAGGGGTCGCTAACTATGGCTACACCTTC	CASSEIVGVANYGYTF
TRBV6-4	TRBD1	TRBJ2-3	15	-	TGTGCCAGCAGTTTTGGGACAGGGGGCACAGATACGCAGTATTTT	CASSFGTGGTDTQYF
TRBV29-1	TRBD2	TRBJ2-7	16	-	TGTAGCGTCAGGGGCGAACTAGCGGGAAGCTCCTACGAGCAGTACTTC	CSVRGELAGSSYEQYF
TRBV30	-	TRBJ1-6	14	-	TGTGCCACAAATTCCGGGACATGGGATTCACCCCTCCACTTT	CATNSGTWDSPLHF
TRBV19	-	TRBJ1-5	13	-	TGTGCCAGTAGTATTAGCAGCAATCAGCCCCAGCATTTT	CASSISSNQPQHF
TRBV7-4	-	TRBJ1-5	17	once	TGTGCCAGCAGCTCCTCCGTCGGCAGGGGTGACGATCAGCCCCAGCATTTT	CASSSSVGRGDDQPQHF
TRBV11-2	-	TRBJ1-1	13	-	TGTGCCAGCAGCTTAGGGGTTCGGGCTGAAGCTTTCTTT	CASSLGVRAEAFF
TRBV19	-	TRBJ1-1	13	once	TGTGCCAGTAGTCCCCGTTCGGGGACTGAAGCTTTCTTT	CASSPRSGTEAFF
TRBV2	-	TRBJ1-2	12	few	TGTGCCAGCAGTGATCGGGGAGGGGGCTACACCTTC	CASSDRGGGYTF
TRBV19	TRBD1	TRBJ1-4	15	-	TGTGCCAGTAGCCACCGAAGAGGGGGCGATGAAAAACTGTTTTTT	CASSHRRGGDEKLFF
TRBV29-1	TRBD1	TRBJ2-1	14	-	TGCAGCGCCCGCTCCGGGACAGGTAGCGATGAGCAGTTCTTC	CSARSGTGSDEQFF